Many counts were recorded for the clone carrying this T cell receptor beta chain. CDR1 is MDHEN, CDR2 SYDVKM, per germline. The V gene lost 8 bases and the J gene lost 4 bases, with 13 bases spanning the gap. The CDR3 length is 13 residues. What was amplified from RNA transcripts were TCR beta CDR3 regions. HTBI primers were employed in a first-round RT-PCR of the TCR CDR3. TCRdb re-called the multiplex PCR reads with MiXCR, one entry per CDR3 protein. This sample has about 360,000 distinct CDR3 sequences, with about 12% found just once. This record comes from a study of T cells in Graves' hyperthyroidism and ophthalmopathy. Study background: Blood from the periphery was taken at initial diagnosis, before any treatment.

The authors took PBMCs from about 9.5 ml fresh peripheral blood. The chain couples TRBV28 to TRBJ2-3; D call uncertain. The sequenced material came from blood. The clonotype was recovered from a woman aged 18-29 years with Graves' hyperthyroidism. The CDR3 sequence: CASASRVPDTQYF. CDR3 bases: TGTGCCAGCGCCTCTCGAGTCCCAGATACGCAGTATTTT.